This is a list of T cell receptor beta chains from one sample in a study of shared clonotypes between healthy human individuals. The protocol was immunoSEQ multiplex PCR, while the TCRdb copy is restricted to in-frame clones and leaves out a portion. The sample shows about 2.1 million clones, 85% to 95% of them seen only once. Sequencing input: naive CD8+ T cells from PBMCs. The receptors were sampled from a man aged 18 to 30 in good health. Some clones in this sample may be carry-over from other donors' samples. Both conserved end residues are part of each CDR3. The order of the fields is D gene, clone size, V gene, J gene, CDR3 protein, CDR3 DNA. D genes are given only for firm matches. Size is omitted from some rows. Given values are once, few, many or a class for expanded clones.

>-|-|TRBV11-2|TRBJ2-7
CASSPRVEGGYEQYF
TGTGCCAGCAGCCCGAGGGTTGAGGGAGGCTACGAGCAGTACTTC
>TRBD1|-|TRBV19|TRBJ2-7
CASSLQGPSYEQYF
TGTGCCAGTAGTCTACAGGGGCCCTCCTACGAGCAGTACTTC
>TRBD2|-|TRBV10-3|TRBJ2-1
CAISESTSGIYNEQFF
TGTGCCATCAGTGAGTCTACTAGCGGGATATACAATGAGCAGTTCTTC
>TRBD1|once|TRBV7-9|TRBJ1-5
CASSLGGWDSLNQPQHF
TGTGCCAGCAGCTTAGGGGGATGGGACAGCCTTAATCAGCCCCAGCATTTT
>-|-|TRBV5-1|TRBJ1-3
CASSLVGDTIYF
TGCGCCAGCAGCTTGGTAGGAGACACCATATATTTT
>-|-|TRBV15|TRBJ1-4
CATSRWTAGQEKLFF
TGTGCCACCAGCAGGTGGACAGCGGGTCAGGAAAAACTGTTTTTT
>-|-|TRBV27|TRBJ1-2
CASKIGKNYGYTF
TGTGCCAGCAAAATAGGGAAGAACTATGGCTACACCTTC
>-|-|TRBV7-9|TRBJ2-2
CASSSGELFF
TGTGCCAGCAGCTCCGGGGAGCTGTTTTTT
>-|-|TRBV6-1|TRBJ2-1
CASSEAWFLYNEQFF
TGTGCCAGCAGTGAAGCCTGGTTCCTGTACAATGAGCAGTTCTTC
>-|-|TRBV6-6|TRBJ1-2
CASSPQVNYGYTF
TGTGCCAGCAGCCCTCAAGTGAACTATGGCTACACCTTC
>TRBD2|-|TRBV6-1|TRBJ2-1
CASSGGSGRAYNEQFF
TGTGCCAGCAGTGGCGGTAGCGGGAGGGCCTACAATGAGCAGTTCTTC
>TRBD1|-|TRBV4-3|TRBJ2-7
CASSQATGAFDEQYF
TGCGCCAGCAGCCAAGCGACAGGGGCGTTCGACGAGCAGTACTTC